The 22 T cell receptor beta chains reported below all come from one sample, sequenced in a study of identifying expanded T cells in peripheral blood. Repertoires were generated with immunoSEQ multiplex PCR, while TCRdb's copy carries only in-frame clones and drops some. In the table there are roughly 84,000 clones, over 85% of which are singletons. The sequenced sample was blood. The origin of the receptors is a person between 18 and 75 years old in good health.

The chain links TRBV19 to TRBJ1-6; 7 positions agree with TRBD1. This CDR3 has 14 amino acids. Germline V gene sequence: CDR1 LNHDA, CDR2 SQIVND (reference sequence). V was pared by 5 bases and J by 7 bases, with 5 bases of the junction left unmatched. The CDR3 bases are TGTGCCAGTAGTGTCGGACAGGCCAATTCACCCCTCCACTTT. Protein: CASSVGQANSPLHF.

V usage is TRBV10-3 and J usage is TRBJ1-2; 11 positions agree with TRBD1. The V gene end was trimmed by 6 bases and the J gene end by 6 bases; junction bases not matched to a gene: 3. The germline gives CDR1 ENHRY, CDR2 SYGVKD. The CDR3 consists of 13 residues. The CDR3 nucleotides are TGTGCCATCAGACCGGACAGGGGGCATGGCTACACCTTC. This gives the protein CAIRPDRGHGYTF.

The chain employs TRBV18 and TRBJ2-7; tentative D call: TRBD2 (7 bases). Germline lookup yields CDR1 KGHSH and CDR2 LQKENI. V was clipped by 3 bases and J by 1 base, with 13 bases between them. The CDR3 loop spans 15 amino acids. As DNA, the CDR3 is TGTGCCAGCTCACCCATTGGGGGGGCTTCCTACGAGCAGTACTTC. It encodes CASSPIGGASYEQYF. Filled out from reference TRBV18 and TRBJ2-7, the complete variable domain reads NAGVMQNPRHLVRRRGQEARLRCSPMKGHSHVYWYRQLPEEGLKFMVYLQKENIIDESGMPKERFSAEFPKEGPSILRIQQVVRGDSAAYFCASSPIGGASYEQYFGPGTRLTVT.

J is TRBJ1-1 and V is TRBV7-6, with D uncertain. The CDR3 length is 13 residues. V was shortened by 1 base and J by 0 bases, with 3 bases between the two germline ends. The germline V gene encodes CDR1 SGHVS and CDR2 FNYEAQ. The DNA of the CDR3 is TGTGCCAGCAGCTTAGGAATGAACACTGAAGCTTTCTTT. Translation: CASSLGMNTEAFF.

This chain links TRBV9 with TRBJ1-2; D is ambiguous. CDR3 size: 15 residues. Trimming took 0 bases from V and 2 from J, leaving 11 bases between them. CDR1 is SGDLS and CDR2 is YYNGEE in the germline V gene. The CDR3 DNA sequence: TGTGCCAGCAGCGTAGGGCAGACCGAAAACTATGGCTACACCTTC. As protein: CASSVGQTENYGYTF.

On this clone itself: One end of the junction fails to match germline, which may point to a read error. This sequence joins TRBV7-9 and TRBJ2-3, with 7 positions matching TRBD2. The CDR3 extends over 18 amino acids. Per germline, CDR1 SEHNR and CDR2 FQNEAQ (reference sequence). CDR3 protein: CASSSLADLRRRTDTQYF. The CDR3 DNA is TGTGCCAGCAGCTCTCTAGCGGACCTTAGAAGGCGCACGGATACGCAGTATTTT. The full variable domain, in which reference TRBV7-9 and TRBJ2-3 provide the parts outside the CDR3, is DTGVSQNPRHKITKRGQNVTFRCDPISEHNRLYWYRQTLGQGPEFLTYFQNEAQLEKSRLLSDRFSAERPKGSFSTLEIQRTEQGDSAMYLCASSSLADLRRRTDTQYFGPGTRLTVL.

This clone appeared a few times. The CDR3: CATSREQNYGYTF. CDR3 DNA sequence: TGTGCCACCAGCAGAGAGCAGAACTATGGCTACACCTTC. V gene TRBV15 combines with J gene TRBJ1-2; D gene ambiguous. The CDR3 is made up of 13 amino acids. Germline assignment: CDR1 LNHNV and CDR2 YYDKDF (reference sequence). The ends were cut back, 0 bases at V and 2 bases at J, with 4 bases in the middle.

CDR3 in amino acids: CASSPLVPGAPGNTIYF. The CDR3, as DNA: TGTGCCAGCTCACCACTGGTTCCAGGGGCGCCCGGAAACACCATATATTTT. The V gene is TRBV18, the J gene TRBJ1-3; D perhaps matches TRBD1 (6 bases). The CDR3 contains 17 residues. Trimming pared 1 base from V and 4 bases from J, leaving 17 bases between. Per germline, CDR1 KGHSH and CDR2 LQKENI.

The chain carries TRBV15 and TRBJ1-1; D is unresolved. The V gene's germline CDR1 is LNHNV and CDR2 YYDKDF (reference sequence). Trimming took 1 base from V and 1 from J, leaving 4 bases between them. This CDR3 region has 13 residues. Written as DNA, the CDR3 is TGTGCCACCAGCAGAGGAGGGAACACTGAAGCTTTCTTT. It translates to CATSRGGNTEAFF.

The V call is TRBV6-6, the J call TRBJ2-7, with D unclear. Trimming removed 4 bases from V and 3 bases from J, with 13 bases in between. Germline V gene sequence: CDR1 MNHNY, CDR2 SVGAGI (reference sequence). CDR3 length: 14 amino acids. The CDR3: CASSFGKGLYEQYF. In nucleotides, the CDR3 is TGTGCCAGCAGTTTTGGTAAGGGTCTCTACGAGCAGTACTTC.

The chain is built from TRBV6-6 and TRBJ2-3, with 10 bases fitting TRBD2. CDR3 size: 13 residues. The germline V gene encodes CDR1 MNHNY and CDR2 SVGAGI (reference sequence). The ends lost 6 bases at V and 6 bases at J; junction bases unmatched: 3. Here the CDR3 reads CASRLAGRDTQYF. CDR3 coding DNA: TGTGCCAGCAGACTAGCGGGGCGGGATACGCAGTATTTT.

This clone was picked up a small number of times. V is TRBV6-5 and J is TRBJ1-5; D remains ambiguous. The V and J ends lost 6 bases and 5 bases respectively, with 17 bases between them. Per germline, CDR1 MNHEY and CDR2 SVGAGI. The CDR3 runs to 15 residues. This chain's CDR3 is CASRPPGGVDQPQHF. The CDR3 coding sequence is TGTGCCAGCAGACCCCCCGGCGGGGTGGATCAGCCCCAGCATTTT.

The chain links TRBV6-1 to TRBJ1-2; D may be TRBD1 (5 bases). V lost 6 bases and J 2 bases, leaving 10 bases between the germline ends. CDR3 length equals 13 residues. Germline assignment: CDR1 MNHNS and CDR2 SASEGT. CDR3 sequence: CASSLQGNYGYTF. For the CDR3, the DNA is TGTGCCAGCAGCCTGCAGGGAAACTATGGCTACACCTTC.

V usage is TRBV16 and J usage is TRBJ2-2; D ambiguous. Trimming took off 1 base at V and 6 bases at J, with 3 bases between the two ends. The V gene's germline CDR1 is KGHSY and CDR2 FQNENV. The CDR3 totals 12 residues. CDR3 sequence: CASSQFAGELFF. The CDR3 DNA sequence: TGTGCCAGCAGCCAATTTGCCGGGGAGCTGTTTTTT.

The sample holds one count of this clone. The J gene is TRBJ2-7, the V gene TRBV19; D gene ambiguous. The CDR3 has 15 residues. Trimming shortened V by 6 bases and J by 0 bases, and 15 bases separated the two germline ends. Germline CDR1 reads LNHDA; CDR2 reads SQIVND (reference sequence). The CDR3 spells CASSPRGRNSYEQYF. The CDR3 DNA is TGTGCCAGTAGCCCGCGCGGTCGAAACTCCTACGAGCAGTACTTC.

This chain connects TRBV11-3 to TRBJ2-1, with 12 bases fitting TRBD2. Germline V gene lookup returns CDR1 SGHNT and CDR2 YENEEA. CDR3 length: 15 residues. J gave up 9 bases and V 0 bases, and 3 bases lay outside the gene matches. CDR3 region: CASSLETSGSTEQFF. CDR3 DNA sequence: TGTGCCAGCAGCTTAGAGACTAGCGGGAGCACTGAGCAGTTCTTC. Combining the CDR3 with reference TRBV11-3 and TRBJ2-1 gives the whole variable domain EAGVVQSPRYKIIEKKQPVAFWCNPISGHNTLYWYLQNLGQGPELLIRYENEEAVDDSQLPKDRFSAERLKGVDSTLKIQPAELGDSAVYLCASSLETSGSTEQFFGPGTRLTVL.

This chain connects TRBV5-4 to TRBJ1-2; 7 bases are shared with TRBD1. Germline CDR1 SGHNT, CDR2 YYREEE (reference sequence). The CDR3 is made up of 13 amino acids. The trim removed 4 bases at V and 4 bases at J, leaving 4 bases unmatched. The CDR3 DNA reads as TGTGCCAGCAGCCGGACAGGAACCTATGGCTACACCTTC. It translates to CASSRTGTYGYTF.

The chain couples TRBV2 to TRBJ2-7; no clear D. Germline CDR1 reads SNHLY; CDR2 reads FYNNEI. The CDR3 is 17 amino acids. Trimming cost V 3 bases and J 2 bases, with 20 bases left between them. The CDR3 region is CASSDLAGLPNPYEQYF. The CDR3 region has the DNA TGTGCCAGCAGTGATTTAGCAGGCCTACCAAATCCCTACGAGCAGTACTTC.

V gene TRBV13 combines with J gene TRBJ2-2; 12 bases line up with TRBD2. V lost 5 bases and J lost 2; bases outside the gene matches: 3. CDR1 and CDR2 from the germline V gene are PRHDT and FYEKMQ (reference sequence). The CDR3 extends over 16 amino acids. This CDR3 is CASSSGLAGNTGELFF. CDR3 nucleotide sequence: TGTGCCAGCAGCAGTGGACTAGCGGGAAACACCGGGGAGCTGTTTTTT.

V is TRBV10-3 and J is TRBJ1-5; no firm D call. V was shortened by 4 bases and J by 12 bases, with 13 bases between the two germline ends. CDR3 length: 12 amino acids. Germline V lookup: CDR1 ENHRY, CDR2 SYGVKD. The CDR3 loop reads CAISAEGTGQHF. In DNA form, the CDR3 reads TGTGCCATCAGTGCCGAGGGAACGGGCCAGCATTTT.

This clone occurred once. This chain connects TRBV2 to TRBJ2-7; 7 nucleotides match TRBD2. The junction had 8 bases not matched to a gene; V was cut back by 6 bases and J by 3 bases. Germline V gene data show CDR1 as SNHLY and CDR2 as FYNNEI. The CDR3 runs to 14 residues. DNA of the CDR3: TGTGCCAGCAGGGGAGGGGCTTCCATCTACGAGCAGTACTTC. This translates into CASRGGASIYEQYF. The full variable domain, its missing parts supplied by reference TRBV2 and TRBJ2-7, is EPEVTQTPSHQVTQMGQEVILRCVPISNHLYFYWYRQILGQKVEFLVSFYNNEISEKSEIFDDQFSVERPDGSNFTLKIRSTKLEDSAMYFCASRGGASIYEQYFGPGTRLTVT.

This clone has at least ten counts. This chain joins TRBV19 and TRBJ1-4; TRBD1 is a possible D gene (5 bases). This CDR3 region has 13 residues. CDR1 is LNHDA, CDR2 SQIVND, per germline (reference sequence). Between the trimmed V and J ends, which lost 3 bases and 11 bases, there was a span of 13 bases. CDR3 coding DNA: TGTGCCAGTAGTATCGACAGAGGGCTTAAACTGTTTTTT. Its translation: CASSIDRGLKLFF.